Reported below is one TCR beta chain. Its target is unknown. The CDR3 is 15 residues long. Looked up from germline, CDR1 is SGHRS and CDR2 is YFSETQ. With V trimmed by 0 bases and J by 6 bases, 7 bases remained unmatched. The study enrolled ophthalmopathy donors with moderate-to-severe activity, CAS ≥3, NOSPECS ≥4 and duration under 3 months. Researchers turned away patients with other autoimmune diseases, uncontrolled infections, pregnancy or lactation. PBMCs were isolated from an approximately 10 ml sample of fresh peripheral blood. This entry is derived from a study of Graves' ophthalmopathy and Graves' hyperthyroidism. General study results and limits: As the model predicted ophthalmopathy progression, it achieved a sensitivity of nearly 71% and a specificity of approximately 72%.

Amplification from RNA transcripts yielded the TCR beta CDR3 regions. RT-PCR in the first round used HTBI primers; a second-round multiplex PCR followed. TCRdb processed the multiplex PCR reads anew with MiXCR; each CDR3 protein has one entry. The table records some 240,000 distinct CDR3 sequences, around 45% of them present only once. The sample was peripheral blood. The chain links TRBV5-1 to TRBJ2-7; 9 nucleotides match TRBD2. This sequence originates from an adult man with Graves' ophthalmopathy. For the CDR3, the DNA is TGCGCCAGCAGCTTGGCGGGCGGGGGGGCCGGCGAGCAGTACTTC. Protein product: CASSLAGGGAGEQYF. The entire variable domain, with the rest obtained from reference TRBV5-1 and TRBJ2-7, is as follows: KAGVTQTPRYLIKTRGQQVTLSCSPISGHRSVSWYQQTPGQGLQFLFEYFSETQRNKGNFPGRFSGRQFSNSRSEMNVSTLELGDSALYLCASSLAGGGAGEQYFGPGTRLTVT.